Here is one T cell receptor beta chain with its context. These data are taken from a study of T cell changes during pregnancy in multiple sclerosis. TCRdb's table, derived via immunoSEQ multiplex PCR, lists solely in-frame clones and lacks some. The sample gives 75,000 to 95,000 clones, 85% to 95% of which show up once; just over 2% is in the top ten. Per germline, CDR1 SGHRS and CDR2 YFSETQ. Deletions cut 10 bases from V and 0 bases from J, with 19 bases between. The CDR3 spans 15 residues. The chain uses TRBV5-1 and TRBJ1-1, with D perhaps TRBD1 (5 bases). This specimen consisted of peripheral blood, obtained after pregnancy. The clonotype was recovered from a female donor with multiple sclerosis, enrolled in a pregnancy study. CDR3 sequence reads: CALVRVGQMNTEAFF. The CDR3 DNA reads TGCGCCCTAGTCCGCGTTGGACAAATGAACACTGAAGCTTTCTTT.